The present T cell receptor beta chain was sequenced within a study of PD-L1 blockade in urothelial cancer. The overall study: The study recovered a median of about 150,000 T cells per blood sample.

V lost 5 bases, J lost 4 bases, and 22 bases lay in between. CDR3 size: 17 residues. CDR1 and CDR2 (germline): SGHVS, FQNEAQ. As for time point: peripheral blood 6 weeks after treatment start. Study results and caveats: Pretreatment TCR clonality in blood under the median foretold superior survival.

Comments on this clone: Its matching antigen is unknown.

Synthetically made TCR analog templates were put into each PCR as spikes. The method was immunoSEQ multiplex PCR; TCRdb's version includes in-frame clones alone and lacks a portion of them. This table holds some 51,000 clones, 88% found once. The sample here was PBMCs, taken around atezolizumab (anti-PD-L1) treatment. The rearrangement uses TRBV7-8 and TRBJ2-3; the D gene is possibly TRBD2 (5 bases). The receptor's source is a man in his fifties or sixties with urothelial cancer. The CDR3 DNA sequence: TGTGCCAGCAGCGGCCCACGGGATTCTTCAAGGTCAGATACGCAGTATTTT. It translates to CASSGPRDSSRSDTQYF.